One T cell receptor beta chain is described in this entry. Per the original data handling: Estimated nucleated cell counts came from reference gene primer amplification. Clones were read by immunoSEQ multiplex PCR, and TCRdb kept only the in-frame ones, dropping some. The DNA was the basis for D and trimming; V, J and clone size are from that table. The table lists approximately 61,000 clones, around 88% of them singletons. This entry is derived from a study of blood T cell repertoires in COVID-19. This clonotype was sampled from an elderly woman with active COVID-19. Sequencing input: peripheral blood.

Written as DNA, the CDR3 is TGTGCCAGCAGGGACACCTATCAGCCCCAGCATTTT. Amino acids: CASRDTYQPQHF. This chain connects TRBV2 to TRBJ1-5; possibly TRBD1 for D (5 bases). The V gene's germline CDR1 is SNHLY and CDR2 FYNNEI. The CDR3 consists of 12 residues. V was pared by 6 bases and J by 5 bases, with 8 bases between.